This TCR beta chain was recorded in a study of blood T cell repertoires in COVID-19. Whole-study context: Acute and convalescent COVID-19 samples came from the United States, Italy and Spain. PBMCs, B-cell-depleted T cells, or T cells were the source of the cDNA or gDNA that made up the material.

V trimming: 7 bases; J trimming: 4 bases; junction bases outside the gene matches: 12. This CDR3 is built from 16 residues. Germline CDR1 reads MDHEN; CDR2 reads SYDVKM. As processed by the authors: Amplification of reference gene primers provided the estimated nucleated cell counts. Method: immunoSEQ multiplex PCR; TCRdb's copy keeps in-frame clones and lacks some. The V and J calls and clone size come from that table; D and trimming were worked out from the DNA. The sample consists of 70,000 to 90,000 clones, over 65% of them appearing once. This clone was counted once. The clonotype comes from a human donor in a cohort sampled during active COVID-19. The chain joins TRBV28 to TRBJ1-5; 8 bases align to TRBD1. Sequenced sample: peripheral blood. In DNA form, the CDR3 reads TGTGCCAGCAAATCCATGACCAGGGGGCGAAATCAGCCCCAGCATTTT. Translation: CASKSMTRGRNQPQHF.